This T cell receptor beta chain was sequenced during a study of blood T cell repertoires in COVID-19. Study context: Some COVID-19 samples were acute and others convalescent; all came from the United States, Italy and Spain. T cells, B-cell-depleted T cells, or PBMCs provided the cDNA or gDNA that served as material.

This clone was picked up one time. The authors' processing: Amplification with reference gene primers provided the estimates of nucleated cell counts. The table came from immunoSEQ multiplex PCR; TCRdb's copy has only in-frame clones and leaves some out. The V and J calls and the clone size are those of that table, but D and trimming were determined from the DNA. The data contain nearly 40,000 clones, around 84% of them seen just once; the ten biggest clones take up approximately 14%. Deletions cut 2 bases from V and 5 bases from J, with 12 bases between. Looked up from germline, CDR1 is SGHVS and CDR2 is FQNEAQ. The CDR3 is 15 residues long.

Material for sequencing was peripheral blood. The receptor comes from a man aged 50 to 60 with active or convalescent COVID-19. The chain uses TRBV7-8 and TRBJ1-4; D remains unclear. The CDR3 DNA reads as TGTGCCAGCAGCTTAAGGGAGCTGAAAAATGAAAAACTGTTTTTT. The encoded protein is CASSLRELKNEKLFF.